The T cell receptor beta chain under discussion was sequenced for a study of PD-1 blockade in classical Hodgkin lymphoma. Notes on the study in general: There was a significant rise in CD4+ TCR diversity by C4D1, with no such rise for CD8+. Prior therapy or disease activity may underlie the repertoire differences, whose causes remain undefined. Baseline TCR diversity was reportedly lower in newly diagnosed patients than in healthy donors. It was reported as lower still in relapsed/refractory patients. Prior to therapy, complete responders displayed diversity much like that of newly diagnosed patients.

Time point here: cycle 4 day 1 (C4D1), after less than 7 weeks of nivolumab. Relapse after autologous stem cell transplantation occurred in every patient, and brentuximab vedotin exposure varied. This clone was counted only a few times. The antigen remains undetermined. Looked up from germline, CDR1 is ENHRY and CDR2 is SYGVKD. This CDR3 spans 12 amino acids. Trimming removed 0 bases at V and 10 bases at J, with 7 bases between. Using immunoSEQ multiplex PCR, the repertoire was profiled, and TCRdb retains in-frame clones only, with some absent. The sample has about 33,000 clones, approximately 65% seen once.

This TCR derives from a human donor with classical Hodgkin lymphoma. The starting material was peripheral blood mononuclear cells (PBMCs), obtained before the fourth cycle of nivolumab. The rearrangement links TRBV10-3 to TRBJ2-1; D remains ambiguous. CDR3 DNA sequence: TGTGCCATCAGTGAGTCGGGTGTCGAGCAGTTCTTC. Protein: CAISESGVEQFF.